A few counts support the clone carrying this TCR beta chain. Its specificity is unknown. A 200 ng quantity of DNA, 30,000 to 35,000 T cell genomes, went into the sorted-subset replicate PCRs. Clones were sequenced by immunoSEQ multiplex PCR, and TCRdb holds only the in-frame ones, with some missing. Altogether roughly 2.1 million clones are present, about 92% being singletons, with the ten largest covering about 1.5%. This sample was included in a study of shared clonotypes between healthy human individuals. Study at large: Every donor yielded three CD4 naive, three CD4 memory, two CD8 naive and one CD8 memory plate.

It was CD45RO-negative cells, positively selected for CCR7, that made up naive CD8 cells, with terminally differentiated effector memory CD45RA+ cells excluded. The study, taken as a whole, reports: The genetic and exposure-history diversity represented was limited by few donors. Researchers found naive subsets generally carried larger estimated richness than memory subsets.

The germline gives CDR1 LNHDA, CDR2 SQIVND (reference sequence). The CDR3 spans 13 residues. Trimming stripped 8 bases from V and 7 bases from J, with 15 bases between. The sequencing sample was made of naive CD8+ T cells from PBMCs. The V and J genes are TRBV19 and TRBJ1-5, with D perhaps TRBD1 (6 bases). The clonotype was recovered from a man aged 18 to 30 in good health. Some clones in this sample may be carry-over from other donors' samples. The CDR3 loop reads CASLGQRGQPQHF. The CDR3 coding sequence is TGTGCCAGTCTTGGACAGAGGGGGCAGCCCCAGCATTTT.